This is a list of T cell receptor beta chains from one sample in a study of T cell clonotyping in hematopoietic cell transplantation. The data were produced by immunoSEQ multiplex PCR, yet TCRdb's version contains in-frame clones alone and is incomplete. The data hold over 25,000 clones, with 70% to 85% observed a single time. Here the sequenced sample was peripheral blood mononuclear cells, taken before stem cell transplant. These receptors all come from a woman aged 55-70 years with acute myeloid leukemia. Some clones in this sample may be carry-over from other donors' samples. The CDR3 runs from the conserved cysteine through the conserved F or W. The order of the fields is V gene, clone size, J gene, D gene, CDR3 protein, CDR3 DNA. D genes are given only for firm matches. Clone size is given for some rows only: seen once, a few or many times, or a class if the clone is expanded.

V gene: TRBV10-3
clone size: -
J gene: TRBJ2-1
D gene: -
CDR3 protein: CAISESYSNEQFF
CDR3 DNA: TGTGCCATCAGTGAGTCTTACAGCAATGAGCAGTTCTTC

V gene: TRBV9
clone size: once
J gene: TRBJ1-2
D gene: TRBD1
CDR3 protein: CASSVIQGNGYTF
CDR3 DNA: TGTGCCAGCAGCGTTATACAGGGGAATGGCTACACCTTC

V gene: TRBV9
clone size: once
J gene: TRBJ2-6
D gene: -
CDR3 protein: CASSVAGAGANVLTF
CDR3 DNA: TGTGCCAGCAGCGTAGCAGGGGCTGGGGCCAACGTCCTGACTTTC

V gene: TRBV2
clone size: -
J gene: TRBJ1-1
D gene: -
CDR3 protein: CASSDQAYTEAFF
CDR3 DNA: TGTGCCAGCAGTGATCAGGCATACACTGAAGCTTTCTTT

V gene: TRBV15
clone size: once
J gene: TRBJ2-7
D gene: -
CDR3 protein: CATSRVPHRGDEQYF
CDR3 DNA: TGTGCCACCAGCAGAGTCCCCCACCGAGGGGACGAGCAGTACTTC

V gene: TRBV6-5
clone size: -
J gene: TRBJ1-4
D gene: -
CDR3 protein: CASSYGEDLVEKLFF
CDR3 DNA: TGTGCCAGCAGTTACGGGGAGGATCTTGTTGAAAAACTGTTTTTT

V gene: TRBV27
clone size: few
J gene: TRBJ1-5
D gene: -
CDR3 protein: CASRGDYRPNQPQHF
CDR3 DNA: TGTGCCAGCAGGGGGGACTACCGCCCCAATCAGCCCCAGCATTTT

V gene: TRBV25-1
clone size: -
J gene: TRBJ1-1
D gene: -
CDR3 protein: CASSDTPGTEAFF
CDR3 DNA: TGTGCCAGCAGTGATACGCCTGGGACTGAAGCTTTCTTT

V gene: TRBV11-3
clone size: -
J gene: TRBJ2-1
D gene: -
CDR3 protein: CASSSDSSHEQFF
CDR3 DNA: TGTGCCAGCAGCTCGGACTCGTCCCATGAGCAGTTCTTC

V gene: TRBV28
clone size: few
J gene: TRBJ2-7
D gene: -
CDR3 protein: CASSLMEGLYEQYF
CDR3 DNA: TGTGCCAGCAGTTTAATGGAGGGCCTGTACGAGCAGTACTTC

V gene: TRBV19
clone size: few
J gene: TRBJ1-6
D gene: -
CDR3 protein: CASSIRGPGVGNSPLHF
CDR3 DNA: TGTGCCAGTAGTATACGAGGGCCGGGGGTTGGAAATTCACCCCTCCACTTT

V gene: TRBV7-2
clone size: -
J gene: TRBJ1-2
D gene: -
CDR3 protein: CASSLDRVYGYTF
CDR3 DNA: TGTGCCAGCAGCTTGGATCGGGTGTATGGCTACACCTTC

V gene: TRBV4-1
clone size: -
J gene: TRBJ2-6
D gene: TRBD2
CDR3 protein: CASSQVFLAEARSGANVLTF
CDR3 DNA: TGCGCCAGCAGCCAAGTTTTTCTAGCGGAGGCACGCTCTGGGGCCAACGTCCTGACTTTC

V gene: TRBV11-3
clone size: -
J gene: TRBJ2-1
D gene: TRBD2
CDR3 protein: CASSLGRLAVYNEQFF
CDR3 DNA: TGTGCCAGCAGCCTTGGAAGACTAGCGGTCTACAATGAGCAGTTCTTC

V gene: TRBV9
clone size: -
J gene: TRBJ1-3
D gene: TRBD1
CDR3 protein: CASSGTGFSGNTIYF
CDR3 DNA: TGTGCCAGCAGCGGGACAGGGTTCTCTGGAAACACCATATATTTT

V gene: TRBV4-1
clone size: once
J gene: TRBJ2-7
D gene: TRBD2
CDR3 protein: CASSQLLAGGSSYEQYF
CDR3 DNA: TGCGCCAGCAGCCAATTGCTAGCGGGGGGGAGCTCCTACGAGCAGTACTTC

V gene: TRBV4-3
clone size: -
J gene: TRBJ1-2
D gene: -
CDR3 protein: CASSQDGPLDSFRNTF
CDR3 DNA: TGCGCCAGCAGCCAAGATGGCCCCCTCGACAGCTTTAGGAACACCTTC

V gene: TRBV28
clone size: once
J gene: TRBJ2-7
D gene: TRBD1
CDR3 protein: CASSRTGSGEQYF
CDR3 DNA: TGTGCCAGCAGTCGGACAGGGTCGGGCGAGCAGTACTTC

V gene: TRBV19
clone size: -
J gene: TRBJ1-1
D gene: TRBD1
CDR3 protein: CASSIGTGAAAKAFF
CDR3 DNA: TGTGCCAGTAGTATCGGGACAGGGGCGGCGGCGAAGGCTTTCTTT

V gene: TRBV5-6
clone size: -
J gene: TRBJ2-3
D gene: TRBD1
CDR3 protein: CASSWGQTDTQYF
CDR3 DNA: TGTGCCAGCAGTTGGGGACAGACAGATACGCAGTATTTT

V gene: TRBV7-9
clone size: -
J gene: TRBJ1-4
D gene: TRBD1
CDR3 protein: CASSRGQGSEKLFF
CDR3 DNA: TGTGCCAGCAGCAGGGGACAGGGGTCGGAAAAACTGTTTTTT

V gene: TRBV5-1
clone size: -
J gene: TRBJ2-5
D gene: -
CDR3 protein: CASSRSLEETQYF
CDR3 DNA: TGCGCCAGCAGCCGGTCCTTGGAGGAGACCCAGTACTTC

V gene: TRBV6-5
clone size: -
J gene: TRBJ2-7
D gene: -
CDR3 protein: CASSRAGPNEQYF
CDR3 DNA: TGTGCCAGCAGCCGGGCGGGACCCAACGAGCAGTACTTC

V gene: TRBV6-5
clone size: -
J gene: TRBJ2-7
D gene: -
CDR3 protein: CASGRSTYEQYF
CDR3 DNA: TGTGCCAGCGGCAGGTCCACGTACGAGCAGTACTTC

V gene: TRBV15
clone size: -
J gene: TRBJ1-1
D gene: -
CDR3 protein: CATSRVDGSRQAFF
CDR3 DNA: TGTGCCACCAGCAGAGTCGACGGGAGCCGCCAAGCTTTCTTT